This is a list of T cell receptor beta chains from one sample in a study of T cells in Graves' hyperthyroidism and ophthalmopathy. One entry per CDR3 protein, called by TCRdb with MiXCR from the multiplex PCR reads. Here the sample spans 500,000 to 550,000 distinct CDR3 sequences, 15% to 20% being singletons. The material sequenced was blood. These TCRs come from a man between 40 and 49 years old with Graves' ophthalmopathy. Each CDR3 is given with its conserved first and last residue.

j_call | v_call | cdr3_aa
TRBJ2-7 | TRBV19 | CASSIRGREDEQYF
TRBJ1-1 | TRBV3-1 | CASSHSGSGSEAFF
TRBJ1-2 | TRBV4-1 | CASSQPGLDYTF
TRBJ1-2 | TRBV6-1 | CASSLSGGQVNYGYTF
TRBJ2-3 | TRBV4-3 | CASSQTGTRPTDTQYF
TRBJ2-7 | TRBV15 | CARLRVWREQYF
TRBJ2-2 | TRBV6-1 | CASSEGRRGKSGELFF
TRBJ1-1 | TRBV6-1 | CASSFRTRSHNTEAFF
TRBJ2-3 | TRBV6-1 | CASSSPTSGRTDTQYF
TRBJ1-3 | TRBV18 | CASSPREGNTIYF
TRBJ2-1 | TRBV12-3/TRBV12-4 | CASRAPSTYEQFF
TRBJ1-2 | TRBV7-9 | CASSFIGIHVAYTF
TRBJ1-2 | TRBV4-1 | CASSPLGGSYGYTF
TRBJ1-2 | TRBV28 | CASRFSGPANYGYTF
TRBJ1-2 | TRBV29-1 | CSVVGRDGYTF
TRBJ2-7 | TRBV28 | CASSLTRDEQYF
TRBJ2-1 | TRBV5-1 | CASSLYTSGSNEQFF
TRBJ2-1 | TRBV7-9 | CASSLASSYDEQFF
TRBJ2-3 | TRBV10-3 | CAISESSLTDTQYF
TRBJ2-6 | TRBV15 | CATSIHGSGANVLTF
TRBJ2-1 | TRBV20-1 | CSARDQLAGGIPSYNEQFF
TRBJ2-3 | TRBV30 | CAWSRGSTDTQYF
TRBJ2-1 | TRBV11-3 | CAGSLESSGGGEQFF
TRBJ2-7 | TRBV7-9 | CASSPRQGVASYEQYF
TRBJ2-1 | TRBV5-4 | CASSQGDSPRYNEQFF
TRBJ1-1 | TRBV7-3 | CASSETRTANTEAFF
TRBJ1-5 | TRBV20-1 | CSAINRGRGNQPQHF
TRBJ1-2 | TRBV6-1 | CASSDGQGGGYTF
TRBJ2-1 | TRBV18 | CASSASGGWSYNEQFF
TRBJ2-5 | TRBV2 | CASTATETQYF
TRBJ2-7 | TRBV12-3/TRBV12-4 | CASSPTGQTPYEQYF
TRBJ2-3 | TRBV6-2/TRBV6-3 | CASKNSPDTQYF
TRBJ2-7 | TRBV28 | CASITPGIPYEQYF
TRBJ1-1 | TRBV18 | CASSPPGGVGAEAFF
TRBJ2-1 | TRBV7-8 | CASSPPGSEQFF
TRBJ1-2 | TRBV28 | CASSFQDGYTF
TRBJ2-3 | TRBV11-3 | CASSLEAGTDTQYF
TRBJ2-7 | TRBV5-1 | CASSLAVPADEQYF
TRBJ2-7 | TRBV28 | CASSFRTGDYEQYF
TRBJ2-3 | TRBV13 | CASSSRGVGQYF
TRBJ2-2 | TRBV7-8 | CASNPKWGNTGELFF
TRBJ2-5 | TRBV2 | CASSGTGMETQYF
TRBJ1-5 | TRBV6-2/TRBV6-3 | CASSHRTGVRGPQHF
TRBJ2-7 | TRBV18 | CPSSPGGDGSYEQYF
TRBJ2-3 | TRBV28 | CASSSLADNTDTQYF
TRBJ1-2 | TRBV30 | CAWRPDRDSYGYTF
TRBJ1-1 | TRBV7-9 | CASSLGVGFAEAFF
TRBJ2-7 | TRBV29-1 | CSLEAAGTDPRHEQYF
TRBJ2-3 | TRBV20-1 | CSAHNWETQYF
TRBJ1-2 | TRBV13 | CASSLQGRSNYGYTF
TRBJ1-4 | TRBV3-1 | CASSQDRGRTNEKLFF
TRBJ2-7 | TRBV28 | CASSPSGRPTYEQYF
TRBJ2-7 | TRBV28 | CASSRAGYEQYF
TRBJ2-7 | TRBV10-3 | CAISPLTYEQYF
TRBJ2-3 | TRBV20-1 | CSARANRETGDTQYF
TRBJ2-1 | TRBV5-1 | CASSLGLGHNEQFF
TRBJ1-1 | TRBV6-1 | CASSDNFAGPGLKAFF
TRBJ2-1 | TRBV9 | CASSVGTGGRNEQFF
TRBJ2-7 | TRBV5-6 | CASSTGGSEQYF